The 10 T cell receptor beta chains given below trace back to one sample, sequenced in a study of blood T cell repertoires in COVID-19 (dated by TCRdb to 2018 to 2020). Receptor amplification or capture employed the immunoSEQ multiplex PCR assay. Drawn from immuneACCESS, this table holds only the in-frame rearrangements with V and J called that TCRdb kept. Clones are partly lost; checked studies trace under half to an unresolved V gene and leave the rest unexplained. This sample lists under 350,000 clones; 70% to 90% were detected once. The top ten clones comprise about 4% of the sample. Material for sequencing was PBMCs or T cells enriched from blood (not recorded which). These receptors came from a man aged 30 to 45 who had recovered from COVID-19.

This clone turned up a few times. This rearrangement joins TRBV6-6 to TRBJ2-3, with TRBD2 matching over 14 bases. V was pared by 6 bases and J by 6 bases, with 5 bases of the junction left unmatched. Germline CDR1 MNHNY, CDR2 SVGAGI (reference sequence). CDR3 length: 15 residues. This CDR3 reads CASSQGTSGSDTQYF. The CDR3 nucleotides are TGTGCCAGCAGCCAAGGGACTAGCGGGAGTGATACGCAGTATTTT.

This rearrangement joins TRBV10-3 to TRBJ2-3; 9 nucleotides align to TRBD2. This CDR3 contains 14 residues. Germline V lookup: CDR1 ENHRY, CDR2 SYGVKD. The junction had 7 bases not matched to a gene; V was cut back by 5 bases and J by 7 bases. CDR3 sequence reads: CAISIAGARNTQYF. The CDR3 DNA sequence: TGTGCCATCAGTATAGCGGGAGCCCGAAATACGCAGTATTTT.

The chain uses TRBV27 and TRBJ1-5; unclear D gene. The CDR3 extends over 15 amino acids. Per germline, CDR1 MNHEY and CDR2 SMNVEV (reference sequence). V was trimmed by 5 bases and J by 6 bases, leaving 17 bases between them. CDR3 protein: CASSPRLISGQPQHF. The CDR3 region has the DNA TGTGCCAGCAGTCCCCGACTCATCTCCGGTCAGCCCCAGCATTTT.

This clone has only one observation. V gene TRBV6-2 or TRBV6-3 combines with J gene TRBJ2-5; 7 bases line up with TRBD1. The length of the CDR3 is 15 residues. Germline CDR1 is MNHEY and CDR2 is SVGEGT. The V segment lost 5 bases and the J segment 3 bases; nucleotides outside the gene matches: 9. The chain's CDR3 is CASSTRTGLKETQYF. CDR3 in DNA: TGTGCCAGCAGTACCCGGACAGGCCTAAAAGAGACCCAGTACTTC.

There are a few counts of this clone. The chain uses TRBV18 and TRBJ2-7; weak D call: TRBD2 (6 bases). Trimming stripped 8 bases from V and 0 bases from J, with 11 bases between. The CDR3 extends over 13 amino acids. CDR1 and CDR2 (germline): KGHSH, LQKENI. The CDR3 DNA reads as TGTGCCAGCACGCGGGACGTCTCCTACGAGCAGTACTTC. Amino acid sequence: CASTRDVSYEQYF.

J is TRBJ2-7 and V is TRBV5-1; maybe TRBD1 (5 bases). Per germline, CDR1 SGHRS and CDR2 YFSETQ. Trimming cost V 4 bases and J 5 bases, with 16 bases left between them. This CDR3 has 14 amino acids. This chain's CDR3 is CASSPSLQDHEQYF. The DNA of the CDR3 is TGCGCCAGCAGCCCCTCGCTACAGGACCACGAGCAGTACTTC.

This clone was observed once. The chain uses TRBV3-1 (or the pseudogene TRBV3-2) and TRBJ2-3; TRBD2 matches at 8 bases. Germline lookup yields CDR1 LGHDT and CDR2 YNNKEL (reference sequence). This CDR3 is built from 15 residues. Trimming at V came to 4 bases and at J to 4 bases, leaving 7 bases not matched to a gene. The CDR3, as DNA: TGTGCCAGCAGCCCCAGCGGGAGTAGGGCAGATACGCAGTATTTT. Amino acid sequence: CASSPSGSRADTQYF.

The chain links TRBV7-2 to TRBJ2-7; no clear D gene. CDR1 is SGHTA and CDR2 is FQGNSA in the germline V gene. Trimming removed 5 bases at V and 1 base at J, with 18 bases between. The CDR3 runs 16 residues. The CDR3 nucleotides read TGTGCCAGCAGCCTTCAACCGTCCAGGATTTCCTACGAGCAGTACTTC. Protein product: CASSLQPSRISYEQYF.

This clone was recorded once. The chain joins TRBV6-5 to TRBJ2-7, with 9 nucleotides matching TRBD1. The germline gives CDR1 MNHEY, CDR2 SVGAGI. This CDR3 spans 15 amino acids. V was clipped by 6 bases and J by 5 bases; unmatched bases: 11. The CDR3 nucleotides read TGTGCCAGCAGGACAATCGGGACAGGGACCCACGAGCAGTACTTC. It specifies CASRTIGTGTHEQYF.

This clone was seen just once. This chain links TRBV5-1 with TRBJ2-7; 7 bases align to TRBD2. From germline, CDR1 is SGHRS and CDR2 YFSETQ. This CDR3 contains 13 residues. J gave up 0 bases and V 4 bases, and 1 base lay outside the gene matches. CDR3 loop: CASSPGGSYEQYF. The DNA for the CDR3 is TGCGCCAGCAGCCCGGGAGGCTCCTACGAGCAGTACTTC.